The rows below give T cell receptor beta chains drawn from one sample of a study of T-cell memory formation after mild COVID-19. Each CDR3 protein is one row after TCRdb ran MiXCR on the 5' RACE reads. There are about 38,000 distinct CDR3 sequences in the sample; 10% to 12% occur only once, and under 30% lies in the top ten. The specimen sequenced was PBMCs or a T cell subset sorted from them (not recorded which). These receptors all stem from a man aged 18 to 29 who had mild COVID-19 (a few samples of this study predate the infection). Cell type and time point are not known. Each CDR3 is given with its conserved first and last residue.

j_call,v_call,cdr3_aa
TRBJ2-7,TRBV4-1,CASSQAPIQGGAYEQYF
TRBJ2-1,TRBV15,CATSLGLADYNEQFF
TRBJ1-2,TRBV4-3,CASSQGRGQALNYYGYTF
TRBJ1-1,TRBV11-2,CASSLGSLTGPSTEAFF
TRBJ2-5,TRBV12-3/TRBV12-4,CASTSGPPETQYF
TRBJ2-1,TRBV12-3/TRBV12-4,CALGAGSNGEQFF
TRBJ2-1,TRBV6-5,CASSYGWDSEKYNEQFF
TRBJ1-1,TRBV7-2,CASSLAWENTEAFF
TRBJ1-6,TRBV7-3,CASSLSAGYTPLHF
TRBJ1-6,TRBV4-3,CASSQDWADSPLHF
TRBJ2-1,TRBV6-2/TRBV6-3,CASSTQGLTDEQFF
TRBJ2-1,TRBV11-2,CASSLGRYNEQFF
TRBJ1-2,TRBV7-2,CASSFYLSDGDGYTF
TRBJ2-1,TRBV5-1,CASSLAQGKNEQFF
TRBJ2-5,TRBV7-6,CASSLVSRQARETQYF
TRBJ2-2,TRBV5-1,CASSRKDRTNTGELFF
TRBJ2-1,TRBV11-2,CASSFSEGLNEQFF
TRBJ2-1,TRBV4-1,CASSQGQGEWDSYNEQFF
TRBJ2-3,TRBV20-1,CSAKGTSGGRDQSDTQYF
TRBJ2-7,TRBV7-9,CASKSGSDEQYF
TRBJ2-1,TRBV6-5,CASSTQSGAALNEQFF
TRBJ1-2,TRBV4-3,CASSQRGGFAKDYGYTF
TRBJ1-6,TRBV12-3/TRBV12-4,CASSLDRGLGSPLHF
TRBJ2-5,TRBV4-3,CASSHLGQGYETQYF
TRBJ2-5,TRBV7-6,CASSLRQGFQETQYF
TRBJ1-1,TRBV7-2,CASSLEQGPNTEAFF
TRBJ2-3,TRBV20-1,CSASHTDTQYF
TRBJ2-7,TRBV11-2,CASSLATLSLEQYF
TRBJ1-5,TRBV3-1,CASSQTGGYSNQPQHF
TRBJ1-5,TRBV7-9,CASSGTDSNQPQHF
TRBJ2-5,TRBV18,CASTTSDQETQYF
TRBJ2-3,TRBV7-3,CASSSTGPTDTQYF
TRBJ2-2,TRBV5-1,CASSTSTGSTGELFF
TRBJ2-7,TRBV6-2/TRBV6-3,CASSARQGDLYEQYF
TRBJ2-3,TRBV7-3,CASSLDGGGTDTQYF
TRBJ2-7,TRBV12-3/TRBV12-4,CASSFGPPISYEQYF
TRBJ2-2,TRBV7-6,CASSLAGGAANTGELFF
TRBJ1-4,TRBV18,CASSRRRENEKLFF
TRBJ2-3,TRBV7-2,CASSRNSGSADTQYF
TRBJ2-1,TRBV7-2,CASRLLLGGPHNEQFF
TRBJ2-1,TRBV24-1,CATMRSGRAGEQFF
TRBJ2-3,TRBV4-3,CASSQDKRPDTQYF
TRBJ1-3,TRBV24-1,CATSDLAEPPGNTIYF
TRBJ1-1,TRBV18,CASSPPRGQGGTEAFF
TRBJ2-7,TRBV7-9,CASSVGFTEQYF
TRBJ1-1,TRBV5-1,CASRGQLNTEAFF
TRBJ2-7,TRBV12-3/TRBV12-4,CASSFPGPGREQYF
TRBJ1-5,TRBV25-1,CASSGTGGSHNQPQHF
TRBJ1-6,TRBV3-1,CASSQDGYPSPLHF
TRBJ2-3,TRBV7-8,CASSLPIPGTPGTVYTDTQYF
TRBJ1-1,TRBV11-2,CASRRGRGEAFF
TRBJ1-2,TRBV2,CASSREGDFANYGYTF
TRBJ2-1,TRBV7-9,CASSLGYNEQFF